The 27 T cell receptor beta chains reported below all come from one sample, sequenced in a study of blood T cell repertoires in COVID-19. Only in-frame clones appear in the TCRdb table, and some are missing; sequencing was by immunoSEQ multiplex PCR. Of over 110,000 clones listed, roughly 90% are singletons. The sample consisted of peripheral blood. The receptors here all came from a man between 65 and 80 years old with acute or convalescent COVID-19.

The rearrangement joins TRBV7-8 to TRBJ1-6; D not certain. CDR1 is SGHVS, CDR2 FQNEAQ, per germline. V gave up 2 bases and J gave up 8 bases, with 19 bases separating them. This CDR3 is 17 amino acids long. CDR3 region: CASSLNRGLQRDSPLHF. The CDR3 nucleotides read TGTGCCAGCAGCTTAAACCGGGGTCTACAGCGGGATTCACCCCTCCACTTT.

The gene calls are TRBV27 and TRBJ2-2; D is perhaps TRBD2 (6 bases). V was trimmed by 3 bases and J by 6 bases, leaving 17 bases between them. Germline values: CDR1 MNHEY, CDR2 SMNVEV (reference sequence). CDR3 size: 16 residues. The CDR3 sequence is CASSFRASSGPGELFF. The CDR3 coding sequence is TGTGCCAGCAGTTTCCGTGCTAGCAGCGGGCCCGGGGAGCTGTTTTTT.

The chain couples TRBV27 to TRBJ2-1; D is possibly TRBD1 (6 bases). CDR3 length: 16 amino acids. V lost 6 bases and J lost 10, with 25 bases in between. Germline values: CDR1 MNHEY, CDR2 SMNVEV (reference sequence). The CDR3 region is CASRPTQGSNLGEQFF. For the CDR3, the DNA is TGTGCCAGCAGACCTACACAGGGATCCAACTTGGGAGAGCAGTTCTTC.

CDR3 in amino acids: CASSWRGPNQPQHF. CDR3 nucleotides: TGTGCCAGCAGTTGGCGGGGTCCAAATCAGCCCCAGCATTTT. This sequence joins TRBV27 and TRBJ1-5; D remains ambiguous. With 4 bases removed from V and 4 bases from J, the gap between germline ends came to 11 bases. CDR1 and CDR2 (germline): MNHEY, SMNVEV (reference sequence). The CDR3 has 14 amino acids.

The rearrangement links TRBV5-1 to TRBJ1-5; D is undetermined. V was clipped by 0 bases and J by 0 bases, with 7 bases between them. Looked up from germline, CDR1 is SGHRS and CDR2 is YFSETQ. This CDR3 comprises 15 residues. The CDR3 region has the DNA TGCGCCAGCAGCTTGGCCACTGGTAGCAATCAGCCCCAGCATTTT. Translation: CASSLATGSNQPQHF.

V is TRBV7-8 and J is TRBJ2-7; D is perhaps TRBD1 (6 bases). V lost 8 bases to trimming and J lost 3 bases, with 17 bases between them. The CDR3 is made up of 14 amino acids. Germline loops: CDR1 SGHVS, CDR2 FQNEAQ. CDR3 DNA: TGTGCCAGCGGGACATCCGAATTGGTCTACGAGCAGTACTTC. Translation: CASGTSELVYEQYF.

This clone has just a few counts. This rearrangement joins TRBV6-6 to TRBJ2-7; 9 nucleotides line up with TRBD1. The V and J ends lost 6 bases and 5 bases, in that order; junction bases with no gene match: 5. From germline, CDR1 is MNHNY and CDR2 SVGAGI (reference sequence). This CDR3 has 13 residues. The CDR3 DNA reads TGTGCCAGCAGGCCCCGGACAGGGGACGAGCAGTACTTC. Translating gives CASRPRTGDEQYF.

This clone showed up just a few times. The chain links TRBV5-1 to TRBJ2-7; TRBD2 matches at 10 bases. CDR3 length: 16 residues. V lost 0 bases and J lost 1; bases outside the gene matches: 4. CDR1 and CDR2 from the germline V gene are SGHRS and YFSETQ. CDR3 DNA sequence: TGCGCCAGCAGCTTGGGCGGGACTAGCGTTTCCTACGAGCAGTACTTC. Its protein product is CASSLGGTSVSYEQYF. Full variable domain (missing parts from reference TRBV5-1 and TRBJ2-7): KAGVTQTPRYLIKTRGQQVTLSCSPISGHRSVSWYQQTPGQGLQFLFEYFSETQRNKGNFPGRFSGRQFSNSRSEMNVSTLELGDSALYLCASSLGGTSVSYEQYFGPGTRLTVT.

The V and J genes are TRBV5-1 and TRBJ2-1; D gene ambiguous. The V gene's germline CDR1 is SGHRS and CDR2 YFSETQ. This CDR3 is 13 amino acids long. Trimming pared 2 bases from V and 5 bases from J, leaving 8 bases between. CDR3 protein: CASSLFSNNEQFF. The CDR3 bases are TGCGCCAGCAGCTTATTTTCCAACAATGAGCAGTTCTTC. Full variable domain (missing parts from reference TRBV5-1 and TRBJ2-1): KAGVTQTPRYLIKTRGQQVTLSCSPISGHRSVSWYQQTPGQGLQFLFEYFSETQRNKGNFPGRFSGRQFSNSRSEMNVSTLELGDSALYLCASSLFSNNEQFFGPGTRLTVL.

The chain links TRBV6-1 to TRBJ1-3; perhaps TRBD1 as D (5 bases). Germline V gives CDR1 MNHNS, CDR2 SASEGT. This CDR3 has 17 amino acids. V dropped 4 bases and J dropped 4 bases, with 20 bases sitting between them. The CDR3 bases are TGTGCCAGCAGTGGGGGGATCGACGGGAGGAAAGGAAACACCATATATTTT. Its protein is CASSGGIDGRKGNTIYF.

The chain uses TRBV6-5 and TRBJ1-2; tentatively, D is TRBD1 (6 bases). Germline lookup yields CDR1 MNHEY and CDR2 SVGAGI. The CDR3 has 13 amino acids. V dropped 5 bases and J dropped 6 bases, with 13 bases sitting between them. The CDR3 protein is CASSSNREDGYTF. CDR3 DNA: TGTGCCAGCAGTAGCAACAGGGAAGATGGCTACACCTTC.

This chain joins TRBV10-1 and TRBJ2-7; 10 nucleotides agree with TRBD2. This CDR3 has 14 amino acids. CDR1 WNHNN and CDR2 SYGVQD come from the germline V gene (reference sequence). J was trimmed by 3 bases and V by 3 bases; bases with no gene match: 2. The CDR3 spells CASSDSGRGYEQYF. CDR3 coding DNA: TGCGCCAGCAGTGACAGCGGGAGGGGCTACGAGCAGTACTTC.

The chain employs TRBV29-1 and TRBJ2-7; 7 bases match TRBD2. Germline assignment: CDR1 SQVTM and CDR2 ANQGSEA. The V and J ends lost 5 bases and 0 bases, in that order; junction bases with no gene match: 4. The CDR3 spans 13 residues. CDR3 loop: CSVQGGVSYEQYF. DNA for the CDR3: TGCAGCGTTCAGGGAGGGGTCTCCTACGAGCAGTACTTC.

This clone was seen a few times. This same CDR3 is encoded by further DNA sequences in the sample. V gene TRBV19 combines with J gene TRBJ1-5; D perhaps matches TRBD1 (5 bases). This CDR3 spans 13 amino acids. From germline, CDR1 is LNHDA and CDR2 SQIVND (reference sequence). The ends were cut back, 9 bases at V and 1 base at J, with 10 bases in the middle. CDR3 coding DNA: TGTGCCAGCAGAAGACAGAGCAATCAGCCCCAGCATTTT. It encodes CASRRQSNQPQHF.

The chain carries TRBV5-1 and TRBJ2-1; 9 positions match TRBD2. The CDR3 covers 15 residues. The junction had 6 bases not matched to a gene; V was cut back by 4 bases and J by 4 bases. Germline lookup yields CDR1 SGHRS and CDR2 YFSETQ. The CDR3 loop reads CASSTLAGTYNEQFF. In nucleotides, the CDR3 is TGCGCCAGCAGCACCCTAGCGGGAACATACAATGAGCAGTTCTTC.

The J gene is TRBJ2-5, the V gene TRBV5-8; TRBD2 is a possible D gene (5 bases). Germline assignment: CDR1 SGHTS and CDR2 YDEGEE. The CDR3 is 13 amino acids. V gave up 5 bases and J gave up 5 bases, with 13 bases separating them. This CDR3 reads CASRPRRVETQYF. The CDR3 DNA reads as TGTGCCAGCAGACCTAGGCGGGTTGAGACCCAGTACTTC.

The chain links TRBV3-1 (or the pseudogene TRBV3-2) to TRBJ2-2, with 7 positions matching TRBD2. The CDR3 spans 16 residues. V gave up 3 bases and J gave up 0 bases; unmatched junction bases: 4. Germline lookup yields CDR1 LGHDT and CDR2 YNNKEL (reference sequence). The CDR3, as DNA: TGTGCCAGCAGCCAGGGGGGGACGGCGAACACCGGGGAGCTGTTTTTT. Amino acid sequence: CASSQGGTANTGELFF.

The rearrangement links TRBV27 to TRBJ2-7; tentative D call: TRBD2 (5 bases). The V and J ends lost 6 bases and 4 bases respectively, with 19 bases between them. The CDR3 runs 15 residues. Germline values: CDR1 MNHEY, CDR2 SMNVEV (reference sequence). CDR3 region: CASSRIQAGDYEQYF. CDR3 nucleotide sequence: TGTGCCAGCAGCCGAATTCAAGCCGGGGATTACGAGCAGTACTTC.

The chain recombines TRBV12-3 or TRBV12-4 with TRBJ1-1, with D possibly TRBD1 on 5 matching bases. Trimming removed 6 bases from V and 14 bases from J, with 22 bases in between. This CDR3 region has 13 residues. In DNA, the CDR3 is TGTGCCAGCAGCTTTATCCCGGGACTGAACTCCTTCTTT. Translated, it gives CASSFIPGLNSFF.

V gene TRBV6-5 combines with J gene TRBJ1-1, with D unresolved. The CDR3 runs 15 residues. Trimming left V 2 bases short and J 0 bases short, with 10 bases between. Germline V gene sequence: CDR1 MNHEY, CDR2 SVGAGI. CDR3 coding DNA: TGTGCCAGCAGTTACGGAGGAGCCATGAACACTGAAGCTTTCTTT. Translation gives CASSYGGAMNTEAFF.

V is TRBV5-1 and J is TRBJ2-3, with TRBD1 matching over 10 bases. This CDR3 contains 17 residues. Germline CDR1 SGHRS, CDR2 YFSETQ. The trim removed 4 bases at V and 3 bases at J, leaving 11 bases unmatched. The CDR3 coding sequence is TGCGCCAGCAGCAACTATGTTACGGGACAGGGGACAGATACGCAGTATTTT. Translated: CASSNYVTGQGTDTQYF.

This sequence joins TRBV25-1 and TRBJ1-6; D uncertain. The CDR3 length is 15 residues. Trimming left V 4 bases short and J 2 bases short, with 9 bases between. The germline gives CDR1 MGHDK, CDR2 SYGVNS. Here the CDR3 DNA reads TGTGCCAGCAGTGGTAGCGGCCCCTATAATTCACCCCTCCACTTT. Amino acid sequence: CASSGSGPYNSPLHF.

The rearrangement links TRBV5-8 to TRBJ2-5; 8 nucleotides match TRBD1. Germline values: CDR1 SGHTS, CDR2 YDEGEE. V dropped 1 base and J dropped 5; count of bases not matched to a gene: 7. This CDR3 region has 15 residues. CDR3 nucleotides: TGTGCCAGCAGCTTGCGCGGACAGGGCCGGGAGACCCAGTACTTC. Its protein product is CASSLRGQGRETQYF.

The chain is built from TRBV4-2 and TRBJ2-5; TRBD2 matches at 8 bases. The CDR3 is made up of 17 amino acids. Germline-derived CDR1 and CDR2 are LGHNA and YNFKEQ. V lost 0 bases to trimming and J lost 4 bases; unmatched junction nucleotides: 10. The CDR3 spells CASSQDASGSSGETQYF. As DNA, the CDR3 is TGTGCCAGCAGCCAAGACGCCAGCGGGAGTTCCGGAGAGACCCAGTACTTC.

This CDR3 reads CASSPNSDWSSYNEQFF. In nucleotides, the CDR3 is TGTGCCAGCAGCCCAAACTCGGACTGGAGCTCCTACAATGAGCAGTTCTTC. The chain is built from TRBV7-9 and TRBJ2-1; D is possibly TRBD2 (5 bases). Looked up from germline, CDR1 is SEHNR and CDR2 is FQNEAQ (reference sequence). Trimming shortened V by 5 bases and J by 0 bases, and 17 bases separated the two germline ends. The CDR3 sequence is 17 residues long.

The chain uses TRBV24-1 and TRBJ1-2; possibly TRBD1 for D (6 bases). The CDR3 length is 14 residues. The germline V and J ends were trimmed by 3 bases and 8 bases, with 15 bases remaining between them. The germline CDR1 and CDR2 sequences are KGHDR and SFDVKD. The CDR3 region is CATSDATGYEGYTF. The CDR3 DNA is TGTGCCACCAGTGATGCTACAGGGTATGAAGGCTACACCTTC.

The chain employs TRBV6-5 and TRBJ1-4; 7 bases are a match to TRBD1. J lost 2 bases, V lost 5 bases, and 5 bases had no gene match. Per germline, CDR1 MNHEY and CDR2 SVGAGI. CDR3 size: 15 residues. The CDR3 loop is CASSTTGHTNEKLFF. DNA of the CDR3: TGTGCCAGCAGTACGACAGGGCACACTAATGAAAAACTGTTTTTT.